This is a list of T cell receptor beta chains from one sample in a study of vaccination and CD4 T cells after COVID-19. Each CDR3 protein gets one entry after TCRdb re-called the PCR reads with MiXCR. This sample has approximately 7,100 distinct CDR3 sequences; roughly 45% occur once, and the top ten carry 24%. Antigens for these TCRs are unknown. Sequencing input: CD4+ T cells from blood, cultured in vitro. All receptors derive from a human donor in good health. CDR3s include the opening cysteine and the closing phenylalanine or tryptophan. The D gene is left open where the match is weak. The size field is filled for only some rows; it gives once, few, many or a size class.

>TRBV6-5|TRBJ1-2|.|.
CASSYGQNLDGYTF
TGTGCCAGCAGTTACGGACAGAACCTCGATGGCTACACCTTC
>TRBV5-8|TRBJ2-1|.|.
CASSLVLGSSYNEQFF
TGTGCCAGCAGCTTGGTTCTCGGGAGCTCCTACAATGAGCAGTTCTTC
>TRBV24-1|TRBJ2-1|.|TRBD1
CATSDFTGGRGMDNEQFF
TGTGCCACCAGTGATTTTACAGGGGGCAGGGGAATGGACAATGAGCAGTTCTTC
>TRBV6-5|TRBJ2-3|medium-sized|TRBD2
CASSYSTGGLGTDTQYF
TGTGCCAGCAGTTACTCGACGGGGGGGCTAGGCACAGATACGCAGTATTTT
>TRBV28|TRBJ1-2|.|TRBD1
CASSWTGGRGGYTF
TGTGCCAGCAGTTGGACAGGGGGCAGAGGTGGCTACACCTTC
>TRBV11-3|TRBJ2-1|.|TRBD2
CASSRQASGLPDDEQFF
TGTGCCAGCAGCCGTCAGGCTAGCGGGCTCCCAGACGATGAGCAGTTCTTC
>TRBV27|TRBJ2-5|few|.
CASNKTGWETQYF
TGTGCCAGCAACAAAACCGGTTGGGAGACCCAGTACTTC
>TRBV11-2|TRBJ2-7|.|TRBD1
CASSLNPTGVDEQYF
TGTGCCAGCAGCCTCAACCCGACAGGGGTGGACGAGCAGTACTTC
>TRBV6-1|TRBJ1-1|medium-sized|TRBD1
CASSPNRGWNTEAFF
TGTGCCAGCAGCCCAAACAGGGGATGGAACACTGAAGCTTTCTTT
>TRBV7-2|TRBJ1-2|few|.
CASSLDGARSQGYTF
TGTGCCAGCAGCTTAGACGGGGCCCGGTCGCAGGGCTACACCTTC
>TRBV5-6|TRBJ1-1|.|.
CASSLESVATEAFF
TGTGCCAGCAGCTTGGAATCCGTTGCCACTGAAGCTTTCTTT
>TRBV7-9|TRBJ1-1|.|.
CASSREASEAFF
TGTGCCAGCAGCAGGGAGGCTTCTGAAGCTTTCTTT
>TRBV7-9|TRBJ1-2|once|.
CASSSSRQTANYGYTF
TGTGCCAGCAGCTCCTCCAGACAGACAGCTAACTATGGCTACACCTTC
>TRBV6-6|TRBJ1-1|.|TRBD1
CASSSEKFGTGINLGTEAFF
TGTGCCAGCAGTTCAGAAAAGTTTGGGACAGGGATCAATTTGGGCACTGAAGCTTTCTTT
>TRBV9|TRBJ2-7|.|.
CASSSDGDSFYEQYF
TGTGCCAGCAGCTCCGATGGGGACTCCTTCTACGAGCAGTACTTC
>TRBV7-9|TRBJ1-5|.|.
CASSHLGSDQPQHF
TGTGCCAGCAGCCATTTGGGATCAGATCAGCCCCAGCATTTT
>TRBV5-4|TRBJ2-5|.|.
CASSFSFLETQYF
TGTGCCAGCAGCTTTAGTTTTCTTGAGACCCAGTACTTC
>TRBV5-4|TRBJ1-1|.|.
CASSPELMNTEAFF
TGTGCCAGCAGTCCGGAACTTATGAACACTGAAGCTTTCTTT
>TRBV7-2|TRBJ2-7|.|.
CASSLPSTGSHRTYEQYF
TGTGCCAGCAGCTTACCTAGTACAGGGTCCCACAGAACCTACGAGCAGTACTTC
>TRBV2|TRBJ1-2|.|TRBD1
CASSELHGTGHGYTF
TGTGCCAGCAGTGAATTGCACGGGACAGGGCATGGCTACACCTTC
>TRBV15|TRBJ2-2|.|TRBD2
CATSLKRGGNTGELFF
TGTGCCACCAGCCTCAAGCGGGGGGGCAACACCGGGGAGCTGTTTTTT
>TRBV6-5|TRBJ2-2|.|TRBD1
CASSYSLPTGATGELFF
TGTGCCAGCAGTTACTCGCTTCCGACAGGGGCCACCGGGGAGCTGTTTTTT
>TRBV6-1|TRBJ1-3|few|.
CASSEAMFGHSGNTIYF
TGTGCCAGCAGTGAAGCAATGTTCGGACACTCTGGAAACACCATATATTTT
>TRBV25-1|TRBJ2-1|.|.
CASSDPSRVPDQFF
TGTGCCAGCAGTGACCCCAGCCGGGTACCGGATCAGTTCTTC
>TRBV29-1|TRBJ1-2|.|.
CSAPDRSYGYTF
TGCAGCGCCCCCGACAGGTCCTATGGCTACACCTTC
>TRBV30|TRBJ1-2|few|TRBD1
CAWSVGTGVYGYTF
TGTGCCTGGAGTGTAGGGACAGGGGTCTATGGCTACACCTTC
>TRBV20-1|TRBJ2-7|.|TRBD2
CSARGTNYEQYF
TGCAGTGCTAGGGGGACTAACTACGAGCAGTACTTC
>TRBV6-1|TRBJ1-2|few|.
CASRARGAGGYTF
TGTGCCAGCAGGGCACGGGGGGCAGGAGGCTACACCTTC
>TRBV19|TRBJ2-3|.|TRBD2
CASSIESSGNRPDTQYF
TGTGCCAGTAGTATAGAGTCTAGCGGGAACCGACCAGATACGCAGTATTTT
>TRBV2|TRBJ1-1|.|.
CASRRGTRTEAFF
TGTGCCAGCAGGCGCGGAACGAGGACTGAAGCTTTCTTT
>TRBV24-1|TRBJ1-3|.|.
CATSDSFSSGNTIYF
TGTGCCACCAGTGATTCTTTCAGCTCTGGAAACACCATATATTTT
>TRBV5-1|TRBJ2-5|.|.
CASSAGTVQTQYF
TGCGCCAGCAGCGCTGGGACGGTACAGACCCAGTACTTC
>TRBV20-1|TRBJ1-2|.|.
CSARGGGRGVSNYGYTF
TGCAGTGCTAGGGGGGGTGGTCGAGGGGTCTCTAACTATGGCTACACCTTC